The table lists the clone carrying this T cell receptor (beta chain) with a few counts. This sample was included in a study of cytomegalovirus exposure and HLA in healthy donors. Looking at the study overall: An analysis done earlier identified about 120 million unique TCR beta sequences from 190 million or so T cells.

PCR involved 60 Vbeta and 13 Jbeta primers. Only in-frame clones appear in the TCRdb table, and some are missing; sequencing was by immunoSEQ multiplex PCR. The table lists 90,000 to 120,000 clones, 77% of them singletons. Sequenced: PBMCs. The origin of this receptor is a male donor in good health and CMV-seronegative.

The CDR3 loop reads CARSGGGLGNTIYF. The DNA for the CDR3 is TGTGCCCGTTCCGGCGGGGGGCTGGGAAACACCATATATTTT. This chain joins TRBV7-9 and TRBJ1-3; a possible D gene is TRBD1 (6 bases). Germline V CDR1 and CDR2: SEHNR, FQNEAQ (reference sequence). The CDR3 is made up of 14 amino acids. Trimming cost V 11 bases and J 4 bases, with 18 bases left between them.